The clone carrying this TCR beta chain came up a few times. In the original processing: From reference gene primer amplification, estimates of nucleated cell counts were derived. The protocol was immunoSEQ multiplex PCR, while the TCRdb copy is restricted to in-frame clones and leaves out a portion. V, J and clone size derive from that table, while D and trimming were established from the DNA sequence. The repertoire includes 210,000 or so clones, around 78% of them detected once, and 2.5% to 3.5% sits in the top ten. CDR3 length: 14 residues. V lost 4 bases and J lost 10; bases outside the gene matches: 8. Germline V gene lookup returns CDR1 KGHSH and CDR2 LQKENI. This sample was taken from a study of blood T cell repertoires in COVID-19. Overall study: COVID-19 samples, acute and convalescent, were from the United States, Italy and Spain. The cDNA or gDNA used as material had been derived from T cells, B-cell-depleted T cells, or PBMCs.

Sequenced material: peripheral blood. J is TRBJ1-4 and V is TRBV18; the match to TRBD1 covers 8 bases. The sequence derives from a woman older than 75 with active or convalescent COVID-19. CDR3 in DNA: TGTGCCAGCTCACTAAATGGACAGGGCGGAAAACTGTTTTTT. It codes for CASSLNGQGGKLFF.